The 3 T cell receptor beta chains below were found in one sample sequenced in a study of cytotoxic CD8 clonotypes in ibrutinib-treated CLL. Repertoires were generated with immunoSEQ multiplex PCR, while TCRdb's copy carries only in-frame clones and drops some. The sample comprises about 300,000 clones, 67% of which are singletons, and roughly 6% rests with the top ten. This specimen consisted of PBMCs, obtained after 36 months of ibrutinib treatment. These receptors were taken from a human donor with chronic lymphocytic leukemia.

The chain uses TRBV6-5 and TRBJ1-1, with a weak D call TRBD1 (5 bases). Germline loops: CDR1 MNHEY, CDR2 SVGAGI. V was trimmed by 6 bases and J by 5 bases, leaving 16 bases between them. The CDR3 contains 14 residues. The CDR3 bases are TGTGCCAGCAGGAGAGGGGCCGGGGGGACTGAAGCTTTCTTT. It specifies CASRRGAGGTEAFF.

This clone was recorded only once. The V gene is TRBV20-1, the J gene TRBJ2-4; D is unclear. Between the trimmed V and J ends, which lost 3 bases and 15 bases, there was a span of 15 bases. The CDR3 totals 11 residues. Germline V gene data show CDR1 as DFQATT and CDR2 as SNEGSKA (reference sequence). The CDR3 DNA follows: TGCAGTGCTAGGCTCGTCTCCTCTCCGTACTTC. This encodes CSARLVSSPYF.

This sequence joins TRBV2 and TRBJ1-3; perhaps TRBD1 as D (5 bases). This CDR3 has 14 residues. The V end was cut by 8 bases, the J end by 0 bases, with 11 bases between. Per germline, CDR1 SNHLY and CDR2 FYNNEI. The CDR3 DNA sequence: TGTGCCAGCTTAATCGGGGGCTCTGGAAACACCATATATTTT. Protein product: CASLIGGSGNTIYF.